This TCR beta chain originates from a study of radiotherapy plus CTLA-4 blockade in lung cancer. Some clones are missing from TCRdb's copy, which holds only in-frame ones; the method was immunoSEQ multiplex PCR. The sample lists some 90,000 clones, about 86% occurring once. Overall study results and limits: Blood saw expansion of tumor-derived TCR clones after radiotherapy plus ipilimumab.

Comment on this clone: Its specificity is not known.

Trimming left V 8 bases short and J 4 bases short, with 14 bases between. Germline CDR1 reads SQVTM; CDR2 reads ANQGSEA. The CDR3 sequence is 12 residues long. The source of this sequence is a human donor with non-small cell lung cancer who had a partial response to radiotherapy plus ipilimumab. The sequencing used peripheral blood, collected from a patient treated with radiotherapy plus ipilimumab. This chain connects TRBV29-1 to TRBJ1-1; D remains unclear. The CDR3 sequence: CSPSKGSTEAFF. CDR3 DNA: TGCAGCCCTTCCAAAGGGAGCACTGAAGCTTTCTTT.